The present T cell receptor beta chain was sequenced within a study of T cells after yellow fever vaccination. Findings and limits, study-wide: Weaker in magnitude, the secondary response showed a faster peak on day 5 versus 15.

With respect to this clonotype: Antigen unknown.

Germline lookup yields CDR1 GTSNPN and CDR2 SVGIG (reference sequence). The CDR3 loop spans 14 amino acids. J was trimmed by 5 bases and V by 1 base; bases with no gene match: 4. One entry per CDR3 protein, called by TCRdb with MiXCR from the 5' RACE reads. The sample holds approximately 300,000 distinct CDR3 sequences; 7.5% to 9% are singletons and the top ten take roughly 18%. The receptor was isolated from a man aged 18-30 years who received the YFV17D yellow fever vaccine. This specimen consisted of PBMCs, obtained on the day of the first yellow fever vaccination. The rearrangement uses TRBV30 and TRBJ2-2; 7 positions match TRBD1. In DNA, the CDR3 is TGTGCCTGGAGTGCCCTGACAGGGACCGGGGAGCTGTTTTTT. This translates into CAWSALTGTGELFF.